The 21 T cell receptor beta chains below were found in one sample sequenced in a study of blood T cell repertoires in COVID-19. Data came from immunoSEQ multiplex PCR; TCRdb stores just in-frame clones and leaves some out. The table includes 100,000 to 120,000 clones, over 70% detected once. Specimen: peripheral blood. These receptors originate from a man aged 45-65 years with acute or convalescent COVID-19.

On this clone itself: Other DNA sequences of this sample code for an identical CDR3. The chain carries TRBV2 and TRBJ1-1; TRBD1 might be the D (5 bases). Germline-derived CDR1 and CDR2 are SNHLY and FYNNEI. The CDR3 spans 15 residues. V shed 4 bases and J shed 0 bases, with 12 bases lying between them. The CDR3 protein is CASSGGGTLNTEAFF. The CDR3 bases are TGTGCCAGCAGTGGCGGGGGAACGCTGAACACTGAAGCTTTCTTT.

This clone was counted only a few times. V gene TRBV5-4 combines with J gene TRBJ2-7, with 11 bases fitting TRBD1. Germline V gene lookup returns CDR1 SGHNT and CDR2 YYREEE (reference sequence). The CDR3 is made up of 16 amino acids. With V trimmed by 4 bases and J by 0 bases, 6 bases remained unmatched. The CDR3 region is CASSPGQGALSYEQYF. CDR3 nucleotide sequence: TGTGCCAGCAGCCCTGGACAGGGGGCACTCTCCTACGAGCAGTACTTC.

V is TRBV1 and J is TRBJ1-5; the listed D gene, TRBD1, was not tested against the DNA. TRBV1 is termed a pseudogene. The CDR3 sequence is 16 residues long. CDR3 DNA: TGCACCAGCAGCCAAGAAGGACAGGGTCGTAATCAGCCCCAGCATTTT. Its protein is CTSSQEGQGRNQPQHF.

This chain uses TRBV19 with TRBJ1-2, with 7 bases that match TRBD1. Germline CDR1 and CDR2: LNHDA and SQIVND (reference sequence). V was pared by 7 bases and J by 2 bases, with 16 bases of the junction left unmatched. The CDR3 runs 17 residues. CDR3 residues: CASTYRGTGGANYGYTF. The CDR3 DNA follows: TGTGCCAGTACTTACAGGGGTACTGGGGGCGCAAACTATGGCTACACCTTC.

The chain joins TRBV6-5 to TRBJ1-5, with 7 bases lining up with TRBD1. CDR1 and CDR2 (germline): MNHEY, SVGAGI. V shed 2 bases and J 7 bases; nucleotides not matched to a gene: 5. The CDR3 is 14 residues long. The CDR3 nucleotides read TGTGCCAGCAGTTACCGACAGGGCGGGCAGCCCCAGCATTTT. Residues: CASSYRQGGQPQHF.

The chain is built from TRBV7-2 and TRBJ1-1; TRBD1 is a possible D gene (6 bases). V lost 5 bases and J 1 base, leaving 14 bases between the germline ends. Germline V gene lookup returns CDR1 SGHTA and CDR2 FQGNSA. This CDR3 has 15 residues. In nucleotides, the CDR3 is TGTGCCAGCAGCGCATCCGGGACATGGAACACTGAAGCTTTCTTT. As protein: CASSASGTWNTEAFF.

The rearrangement links TRBV11-2 to TRBJ1-3; the D gene is possibly TRBD1 (6 bases). Germline CDR1 SGHAT, CDR2 FQNNGV. CDR3 length: 16 residues. V was shortened by 5 bases and J by 0 bases, with 14 bases between the two germline ends. The DNA for the CDR3 is TGTGCCAGCAGCCCCCGGCGGACAGTCTCTGGAAACACCATATATTTT. Its protein is CASSPRRTVSGNTIYF.

This clone was counted only a few times. The V gene is TRBV24-1, the J gene TRBJ1-5, with 10 bases aligning to TRBD1. The CDR3 covers 17 residues. V lost 4 bases, J lost 3 bases, and 8 bases stayed unmatched. Germline CDR1 and CDR2: KGHDR and SFDVKD. CDR3 region: CATSDPWTGGFNQPQHF. The CDR3 DNA sequence: TGTGCCACCAGTGACCCTTGGACAGGGGGATTCAATCAGCCCCAGCATTTT.

The chain is built from TRBV7-2 and TRBJ2-1; a weak D match, TRBD1 (5 bases). CDR1 and CDR2 from the germline V gene are SGHTA and FQGNSA. V was shortened by 5 bases and J by 9 bases, with 17 bases between the two germline ends. This CDR3 has 14 amino acids. Written as DNA, the CDR3 is TGTGCCAGCAGCGAAGGGGTCAGGAATAGTGAGCAGTTCTTC. Its translation: CASSEGVRNSEQFF.

The V call is TRBV4-1, the J call TRBJ2-1, with 13 bases lining up with TRBD2. This CDR3 has 16 residues. Per germline, CDR1 MGHRA and CDR2 YSYEKL. V shed 7 bases, J shed 0 bases, and the junction held 3 bases outside the gene matches. CDR3 in DNA: TGCGCCAGCACCAGGACTAGCGGGAGCTCCTACAATGAGCAGTTCTTC. This gives the protein CASTRTSGSSYNEQFF.

V gene TRBV6-2 or TRBV6-3 combines with J gene TRBJ1-1, with 7 positions matching TRBD1. Germline V gene sequence: CDR1 MNHEY, CDR2 SVGEGT. The CDR3 spans 13 residues. The trim removed 2 bases at V and 6 bases at J, leaving 3 bases unmatched. The DNA of the CDR3 is TGTGCCAGCAGTTACCAGGGGGGCCCTGAAGCTTTCTTT. Translated, it gives CASSYQGGPEAFF.

To note about this clone: The junction departs from germline at one end; a sequencing error may be responsible. V and J are TRBV7-2 and TRBJ2-5; tentatively, D is TRBD1 or TRBD2 (7 bases each). Germline assignment: CDR1 SGHTA and CDR2 FQGNSA. The length of the CDR3 is 14 residues. The CDR3 bases are TGTGCCAGCAGCCTAGCAGGGGGAGGGGAGACCCAGTACTTC. This sequence encodes CASSLAGGGETQYF.

The chain couples TRBV28 to TRBJ1-4; D is undetermined. There are 13 residues in the CDR3. Trimming shortened V by 10 bases and J by 0 bases, and 9 bases separated the two germline ends. Germline loops: CDR1 MDHEN, CDR2 SYDVKM. The CDR3 DNA sequence: TGTGCCACCGTCCGGGCAACTAATGAAAAACTGTTTTTT. It translates to CATVRATNEKLFF.

The CDR3 DNA sequence: TGTGCCAGCAGACCAGATGACGACAGGGGCGGTGGCTACACCTTC. Its protein is CASRPDDDRGGGYTF. The V gene is TRBV3-1 (or the pseudogene TRBV3-2), the J gene TRBJ1-2; 8 nucleotides agree with TRBD1. V dropped 6 bases and J dropped 7; count of bases not matched to a gene: 13. Germline V gene data show CDR1 as LGHDT and CDR2 as YNNKEL (reference sequence). The CDR3 runs to 15 residues.

V is TRBV5-1 and J is TRBJ1-4; 9 nucleotides match TRBD1. Trimming took 3 bases from V and 5 from J; bases not matched to a gene: 5. CDR3 size: 15 residues. Germline V CDR1 and CDR2: SGHRS, YFSETQ. The CDR3 region is CASSSTGGKNEKLFF. The CDR3 nucleotides are TGCGCCAGCAGCTCGACAGGGGGGAAGAATGAAAAACTGTTTTTT. The whole variable domain, filled in from reference TRBV5-1 and TRBJ1-4, reads KAGVTQTPRYLIKTRGQQVTLSCSPISGHRSVSWYQQTPGQGLQFLFEYFSETQRNKGNFPGRFSGRQFSNSRSEMNVSTLELGDSALYLCASSSTGGKNEKLFFGSGTQLSVL.

The chain is built from TRBV6-5 and TRBJ1-5; D is unresolved. The CDR3 has 12 amino acids. CDR1 MNHEY and CDR2 SVGAGI come from the germline V gene. V shed 6 bases and J shed 5 bases, with 8 bases lying between them. CDR3: CASSRRDQPQHF. In DNA form, the CDR3 reads TGTGCCAGCAGCCGACGGGATCAGCCCCAGCATTTT.

The chain employs TRBV29-1 and TRBJ1-2, with D maybe TRBD1 (6 bases). V was cut by 7 bases and J by 3 bases, with 15 bases left in between. The CDR3 spans 13 residues. CDR1 and CDR2 from the germline V gene are SQVTM and ANQGSEA. CDR3 loop: CSAHRDSDYGYTF. CDR3 coding DNA: TGCAGCGCTCACAGGGATTCGGACTATGGCTACACCTTC.

The CDR3 DNA reads as TGTGCCAGCAGTTCGACAGGGAGTTCACCCCTCCACTTT. This encodes CASSSTGSSPLHF. V usage is TRBV3-1 (or the pseudogene TRBV3-2) and J usage is TRBJ1-6, with 7 bases aligning to TRBD1. The V gene end was trimmed by 6 bases and the J gene end by 9 bases; junction bases not matched to a gene: 5. Looked up from germline, CDR1 is LGHDT and CDR2 is YNNKEL (reference sequence). The CDR3 is 13 amino acids.

V is TRBV7-3 and J is TRBJ2-3, with D perhaps TRBD1 (7 bases). Germline V lookup: CDR1 SGHTA, CDR2 FQGTGA. V lost 5 bases, J lost 3 bases, and 15 bases lay in between. The CDR3 contains 15 residues. Here the CDR3 DNA reads TGTGCCAGCAGCGAAACTGCAGGGGGGACAGATACGCAGTATTTT. Its translation: CASSETAGGTDTQYF.

V is TRBV28 and J is TRBJ2-3, with a possible D match to TRBD2 (5 bases). The CDR3 has 12 amino acids. Looked up from germline, CDR1 is MDHEN and CDR2 is SYDVKM. V was trimmed by 8 bases and J by 2 bases, leaving 8 bases between them. Written as DNA, the CDR3 is TGTGCCAGCCTTGGACTCACAGATACGCAGTATTTT. It specifies CASLGLTDTQYF.

The V and J genes are TRBV9 and TRBJ2-3, with TRBD1 matching over 7 bases. The CDR3 is made up of 14 amino acids. Germline V gives CDR1 SGDLS, CDR2 YYNGEE. Losses at the gene ends were 0 bases for V and 4 bases for J; bases not matched to a gene: 2. The CDR3 reads CASSVVGQSDTQYF. The CDR3 DNA reads TGTGCCAGCAGCGTAGTGGGACAGTCAGATACGCAGTATTTT.